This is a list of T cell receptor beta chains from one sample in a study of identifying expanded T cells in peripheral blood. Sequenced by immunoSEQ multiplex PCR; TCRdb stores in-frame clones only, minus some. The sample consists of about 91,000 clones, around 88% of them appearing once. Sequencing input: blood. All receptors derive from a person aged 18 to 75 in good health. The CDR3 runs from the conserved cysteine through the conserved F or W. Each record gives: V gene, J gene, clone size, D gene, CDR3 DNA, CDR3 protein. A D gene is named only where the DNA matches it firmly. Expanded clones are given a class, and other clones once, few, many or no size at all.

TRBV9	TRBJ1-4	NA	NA	TGTGCCAGCAGCGTAGGCGTGGGGGGCGGTTTTGAAAAACTGTTTTTT	CASSVGVGGGFEKLFF
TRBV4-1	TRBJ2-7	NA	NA	TGCGCCAGCAGCCAAGAAAATATGTGGACCTACGAGCAGTACTTC	CASSQENMWTYEQYF
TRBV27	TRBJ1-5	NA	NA	TGTGCCAGCAGAGAGGGGGAAGGCAATCAGCCCCAGCATTTT	CASREGEGNQPQHF
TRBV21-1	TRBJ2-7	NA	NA	TGTGCCAGCAGCAAACCTCAAGGAGTCGGCAAGGGCCTCACTAGCGGAAACACCTACGAGCAGTACTTC	CASSKPQGVGKGLTSGNTYEQYF
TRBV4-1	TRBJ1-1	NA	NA	TGCGCCAGCAGCCCAGACAGTTATAACACTGAAGCTTTCTTT	CASSPDSYNTEAFF
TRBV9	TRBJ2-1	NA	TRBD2	TGTGCCAGCAGCGTAGCGGGGGGGCCCTACAATGAGCAGTTCTTC	CASSVAGGPYNEQFF
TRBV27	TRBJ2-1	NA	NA	TGTGCCAGCAGTTTTGGGGGGCGTCAGTTCTTC	CASSFGGRQFF
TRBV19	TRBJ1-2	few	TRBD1	TGTGCCAGTAGTATTGGGCAGGGGGCCAGTTATGGCTACACCTTC	CASSIGQGASYGYTF
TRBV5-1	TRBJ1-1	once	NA	TGCGCCAGCAGCTTAGGGGAGAGGACTGAAGCTTTCTTT	CASSLGERTEAFF
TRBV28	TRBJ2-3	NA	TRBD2	TGTGCCAGCAGTCCACGGACTAGCGGGGGTGATACGCAGTATTTT	CASSPRTSGGDTQYF
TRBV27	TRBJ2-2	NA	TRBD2	TGTGCCAGCACCCCGGGAGGGAACACCGGGGAGCTGTTTTTT	CASTPGGNTGELFF
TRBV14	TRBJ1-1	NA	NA	TGTGCCAGCAGCCAAGAGTCCGGGGACGCTGAAGCTTTCTTT	CASSQESGDAEAFF
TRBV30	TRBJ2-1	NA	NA	TGTGCCTGGAGCCTAGCCTACAATGAGCAGTTCTTC	CAWSLAYNEQFF
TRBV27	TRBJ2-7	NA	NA	TGTGCCAGCAGTTTAACCGGGAGTGGGTACGAGCAGTACTTC	CASSLTGSGYEQYF
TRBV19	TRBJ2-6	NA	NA	TGTGCCAGTAGTATTGGACAGCTAACTGGGGCCAACGTCCTGACTTTC	CASSIGQLTGANVLTF
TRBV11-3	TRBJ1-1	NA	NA	TGTGCCAGCAGGGTCGGGTTCGCTGAAGCTTTCTTT	CASRVGFAEAFF
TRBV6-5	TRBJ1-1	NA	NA	TGTGCCAGCAGTACGATGGGACGGAGGAACACTGAAGCTTTCTTT	CASSTMGRRNTEAFF
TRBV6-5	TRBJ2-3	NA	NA	TGTGCCAGCAGTTACTCGGTCAGAGCAGATACGCAGTATTTT	CASSYSVRADTQYF
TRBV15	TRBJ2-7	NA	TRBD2	TGTGCCACCAGCAGAGATCGACTAGCGGGAGCGTACGAGCAGTACTTC	CATSRDRLAGAYEQYF
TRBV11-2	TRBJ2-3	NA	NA	TGTGCCAGCAGCTTATCGGGCACAGATACGCAGTATTTT	CASSLSGTDTQYF
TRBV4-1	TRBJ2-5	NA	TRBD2	TGCGCCAGCAGCCAAGATCACCTAGCGGGAGGGAGGACCCAGTACTTC	CASSQDHLAGGRTQYF
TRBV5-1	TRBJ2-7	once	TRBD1	TGCGCCAGCAGCTGGGACAGGGCGGTAGACGAGCAGTACTTC	CASSWDRAVDEQYF
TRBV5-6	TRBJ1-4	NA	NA	TGTGCCAGCAGCTTGGGTTGGGCGGGGGAAAAACTGTTTTTT	CASSLGWAGEKLFF
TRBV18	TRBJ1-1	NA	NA	TGTGCCAGCTCAGTGGGACAATCACACACTGAAGCTTTCTTT	CASSVGQSHTEAFF
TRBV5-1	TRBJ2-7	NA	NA	TGCGCCAGCAGTCCAACCCCGGGGGCGAGATACGAGCAGTACTTC	CASSPTPGARYEQYF
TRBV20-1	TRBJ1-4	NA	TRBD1	TGCAGTGCGGGGACAGGGGGGAACCTGTTTTTT	CSAGTGGNLFF
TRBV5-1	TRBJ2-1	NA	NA	TGCGCCAGCAGCTTGATGGGGTCCTACAATGAGCAGTTCTTC	CASSLMGSYNEQFF
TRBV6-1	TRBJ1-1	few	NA	TGTGCCAGCAGTGAAGCGCTGAGGTTTTGGCCCCAGAACACTGAAGCTTTCTTT	CASSEALRFWPQNTEAFF
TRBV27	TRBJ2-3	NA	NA	TGTGCCATCAGTGTAGGAGATACGCAGTATTTT	CAISVGDTQYF
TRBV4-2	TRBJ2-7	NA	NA	TGTGCCAGCAGCCAAGAGCCCGGGTCCTACGAGCAGTACTTC	CASSQEPGSYEQYF
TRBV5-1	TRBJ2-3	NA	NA	TGCGCCAGCAGCTGGGGACGGGTCACAGATACGCAGTATTTT	CASSWGRVTDTQYF
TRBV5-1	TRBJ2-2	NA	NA	TGCGCCAGCAGCTTGGTAGGGGGGACCAGCACCGGGGAGCTGTTTTTT	CASSLVGGTSTGELFF
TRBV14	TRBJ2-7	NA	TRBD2	TGTGCCAGCAGCTTCGGACTAGGGGTCTACGAGCAGTACTTC	CASSFGLGVYEQYF
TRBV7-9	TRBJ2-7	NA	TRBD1	TGTGCCAGCAGCCCCCTGACAGGGGGATCCCCTGGCTCCTACGAGCAGTACTTC	CASSPLTGGSPGSYEQYF
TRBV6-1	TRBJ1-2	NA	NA	TGTGCCAGCAACCCAGGTTCTAACTATGGCTACACCTTC	CASNPGSNYGYTF
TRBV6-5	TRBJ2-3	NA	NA	TGTGCCAGCAGTCGCGGGGATACGCAGTATTTT	CASSRGDTQYF
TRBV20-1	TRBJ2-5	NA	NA	TGCAGTGCTAGTCAACAAGAGACCCAGTACTTC	CSASQQETQYF
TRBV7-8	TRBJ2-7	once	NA	TGTGCCAGCAGCTTAAGGGTGACGACCCTCTACGAGCAGTACTTC	CASSLRVTTLYEQYF
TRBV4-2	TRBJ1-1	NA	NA	TGTGCCAGCAGCCAAGGGCCGGGGGGTATGAACACTGAAGCTTTCTTT	CASSQGPGGMNTEAFF
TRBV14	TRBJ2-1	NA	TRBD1	TGTGCCAGCAGCAAGGACAGGAACTCCTACAATGAGCAGTTCTTC	CASSKDRNSYNEQFF
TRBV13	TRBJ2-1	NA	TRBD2	TGTGCCAGCAGGGAGGAAGCGGGGGGACGTTACAATGAGCAGTTCTTC	CASREEAGGRYNEQFF